The 23 T cell receptor beta chains below come from one sample, sequenced in a study of CD8+CD57+ T cells in acquired aplastic anemia. The use of genomic DNA as template underpinned the TCR beta VDJ and CDR3 profiling. One entry per CDR3 protein, called by TCRdb with MiXCR from the reads. Among a few hundred thousand distinct CDR3 sequences listed, roughly 68% were seen once. The material sequenced was sorted CD4+, CD8+, or CD8+CD57+ T cells (not recorded which) from PBMCs. The receptors originated from a human donor in good health, serving as a control.

On this clonotype: One end of the junction is discordant with germline, which a read error may explain. The chain couples TRBV7-3 to TRBJ1-1, with unresolved D. Germline V gene lookup returns CDR1 SGHTA and CDR2 FQGTGA. The CDR3 is 13 residues long. CDR3 in DNA: TGTGCTAGCAGGCTAGGTGAGAACACTGAAGCTTTCTTT. This translates into CASRLGENTEAFF. Based on the CDR3 plus reference TRBV7-3 and TRBJ1-1, the full variable domain is GAGVSQTPSNKVTEKGKYVELRCDPISGHTALYWYRQSLGQGPEFLIYFQGTGAADDSGLPNDRFFAVRPEGSVSTLKIQRTERGDSAVYLCASRLGENTEAFFGQGTRLTVV.

This sequence joins TRBV19 and TRBJ2-7; 10 bases line up with TRBD1. Germline CDR1 is LNHDA and CDR2 is SQIVND (reference sequence). The CDR3 extends over 15 amino acids. V was clipped by 9 bases and J by 3 bases; unmatched bases: 11. Written as DNA, the CDR3 is TGTGCCAGCAATTTGGACAGGGGGGTTATCTACGAGCAGTACTTC. Its protein product is CASNLDRGVIYEQYF.

About this clonotype: Mismatch with germline at one junction end may stem from a read error. V is TRBV7-7 and J is TRBJ1-2; no clear D gene. The germline gives CDR1 SSHAT, CDR2 FNYEAQ (reference sequence). The CDR3 consists of 15 residues. CDR3 coding DNA: TGTGCTAGCAGCACCCCACTGGCCGGGGAGCTGGTCTTTACCTTC. It codes for CASSTPLAGELVFTF.

This clonotype is a singleton in its sample. The gene calls are TRBV4-3 and TRBJ1-1; the match to TRBD1 covers 9 bases. Germline trimming cut 6 bases from V and 4 bases from J; bases unmatched to any gene: 9. This CDR3 is built from 15 residues. The germline gives CDR1 LGHNA, CDR2 YSLEER. The CDR3 loop reads CASSGGGQGATEAFF. The CDR3 DNA reads TGCGCCAGCAGTGGCGGGGGACAGGGAGCCACTGAAGCTTTCTTT.

Of note for this clonotype: A junction end diverges from the germline sequence, so it may reflect a read error. The CDR3 here is CASSPRRGEGTDTQYF. CDR3 in DNA: TGTGCCAGCTCACCACGGAGGGGAGAGGGTACAGACACGCAGTATTTT. The rearrangement uses TRBV18 and TRBJ2-3; weak D call: TRBD2 (6 bases). The CDR3 totals 16 residues. CDR1 and CDR2 (germline): KGHSH, LQKENI.

This sequence joins TRBV5-4 and TRBJ2-7; D uncertain. The length of the CDR3 is 13 residues. Trimming cost V 4 bases and J 0 bases, with 8 bases left between them. CDR1 is SGHNT and CDR2 is YYREEE in the germline V gene (reference sequence). CDR3 in amino acids: CASSPHRSYEQYF. DNA of the CDR3: TGTGCCAGCAGCCCCCACCGCTCCTACGAGCAGTACTTC.

This clonotype was seen a handful of times. The rearrangement joins TRBV10-3 to TRBJ2-3, with D tentatively TRBD2 (5 bases). Germline values: CDR1 ENHRY, CDR2 SYGVKD. The length of the CDR3 is 13 residues. Trimming shortened V by 4 bases and J by 2 bases, and 7 bases separated the two germline ends. Written as DNA, the CDR3 is TGTGCCATCAGTGCTAGCCCCACAGATACGCAGTATTTT. Amino acids: CAISASPTDTQYF.

This clonotype was counted at least ten times. The V call is TRBV19, the J call TRBJ1-5; 7 positions match TRBD1. Germline V gene data show CDR1 as LNHDA and CDR2 as SQIVND (reference sequence). This CDR3 contains 15 residues. The V gene end was trimmed by 3 bases and the J gene end by 3 bases; junction bases not matched to a gene: 5. The CDR3 coding sequence is TGTGCCAGTAGTATCTCCAGGGGGGTCAATCAGCCCCAGCATTTT. It specifies CASSISRGVNQPQHF.

Remarks on this clonotype: Given the absence of the conserved phenylalanine or tryptophan at the CDR3 end, a read error is likely. The limits of the CDR3 on the DNA are not certain, so only TCRdb's listed CDR3 is given. The chain couples TRBV14 to TRBJ2-5; the D call TRBD1 from the table was never checked on the DNA. The CDR3 is 13 amino acids in total, end residues counted. CDR1 and CDR2 (germline): SGHDN, FVKESK. The CDR3 loop is CASILQGEKRMSI.

The genes are TRBV29-1 and TRBJ2-5; D gene ambiguous. The germline V and J ends were trimmed by 3 bases and 4 bases, with 15 bases remaining between them. Germline CDR1 SQVTM, CDR2 ANQGSEA. The CDR3 consists of 14 residues. CDR3 sequence reads: CSVETPFSRETQYF. The CDR3 DNA follows: TGCAGCGTTGAGACACCCTTCTCCAGAGAGACCCAGTACTTC.

This clonotype was seen ten or more times. The rearrangement joins TRBV11-2 to TRBJ2-5; 9 bases map to TRBD1. Germline trimming cut 5 bases from V and 4 bases from J; bases unmatched to any gene: 8. Germline V gene sequence: CDR1 SGHAT, CDR2 FQNNGV. The CDR3 has 15 amino acids. CDR3 in amino acids: CASSRGTGRIETQYF. The CDR3 DNA reads TGTGCCAGCAGCAGAGGGACAGGGCGTATAGAGACCCAGTACTTC.

Comment on this clonotype: Compared with germline, one end of the junction differs, possibly owing to a read error. V and J are TRBV7-3 and TRBJ1-2; 12 bases match TRBD1. CDR1 SGHTA and CDR2 FQGTGA come from the germline V gene. The CDR3 totals 13 residues. CDR3 sequence reads: CASVGTGGDGYTF. The CDR3 DNA reads TGCGCCAGCGTCGGGACAGGGGGCGACGGTTACACCTTC.

This chain links TRBV24-1 with TRBJ1-5; D call uncertain. CDR1 KGHDR and CDR2 SFDVKD come from the germline V gene. This CDR3 spans 13 amino acids. Between the trimmed V and J ends, which lost 11 bases and 7 bases, there was a span of 17 bases. CDR3 coding DNA: TGTGCCAGCGGTTGCAGTAAGAAACAGCCCCAGCATTTT. Amino acid sequence: CASGCSKKQPQHF.

The chain links TRBV9 to TRBJ1-3; D not resolved. The CDR3 sequence is 13 residues long. CDR1 and CDR2 from the germline V gene are SGDLS and YYNGEE. Trimming took 0 bases from V and 3 from J, leaving 4 bases between them. The CDR3 is CASSVESGNTIYF. The CDR3 DNA sequence: TGTGCCAGCAGCGTAGAAAGTGGAAACACCATATATTTT.

This clonotype was found once. This CDR3 fails to terminate in the conserved phenylalanine or tryptophan, so it likely reflects a read error. Because the CDR3's place on the DNA is in doubt, the DNA is left out and the CDR3 is given as listed by TCRdb. The rearrangement joins TRBV2 to TRBJ1-6; TRBD1, the D gene given by the table, was not confirmed from the DNA. Germline V CDR1 and CDR2: SNHLY, FYNNEI. A total of 15 residues make up the CDR3, ends included. The chain's CDR3 is CASSAGREAYEPFFL.

The V gene is TRBV7-3, the J gene TRBJ2-5; a weak D match, TRBD2 (7 bases). Between the trimmed V and J ends, which lost 5 bases and 4 bases, there was a span of 17 bases. This CDR3 has 15 amino acids. Germline CDR1 SGHTA, CDR2 FQGTGA. The CDR3 sequence is CASSSRLGGVETQYF. The CDR3 DNA is TGTGCCAGCAGCAGCCGACTAGGGGGGGTAGAGACCCAGTACTTC.

This chain links TRBV7-8 with TRBJ1-1; unclear D gene. Germline V gives CDR1 SGHVS, CDR2 FQNEAQ. The CDR3 totals 15 residues. Trimming removed 5 bases from V and 4 bases from J, with 17 bases in between. The CDR3 sequence is CASSTRAGWTTEAFF. The CDR3 nucleotides are TGTGCCAGCAGCACAAGGGCAGGTTGGACCACTGAAGCTTTCTTT.

For this clonotype: At one end, the junction sequence differs from germline, possibly due to a read error. The chain has TRBV29-1 and TRBJ1-2; D possibly corresponds to TRBD1 (5 bases). Per the germline V gene, CDR1 is SQVTM and CDR2 is ANQGSEA. CDR3 size: 12 residues. The chain's CDR3 is CSARLMGVGHTF. In DNA, the CDR3 is TGCAGCGCTCGATTGATGGGGGTTGGCCACACCTTC.

This chain joins TRBV5-1 and TRBJ2-7; D gene uncertain. Trimming took off 0 bases at V and 6 bases at J, with 13 bases between the two ends. Germline V gene sequence: CDR1 SGHRS, CDR2 YFSETQ. The CDR3 contains 14 residues. In DNA form, the CDR3 reads TGCGCCAGCAGCTTGGGGCCCTTGTACACCGAGCAGTACTTC. Its translation: CASSLGPLYTEQYF.

Ten or more counts support this clonotype. This chain connects TRBV29-1 to TRBJ1-2, with no clear D. The germline V and J ends were trimmed by 7 bases and 5 bases, with 20 bases remaining between them. This CDR3 spans 14 amino acids. Per germline, CDR1 SQVTM and CDR2 ANQGSEA. The CDR3 nucleotides are TGCAGCGCCCGGGGATCCGGGAGCCCTTATGGCTACACCTTC. The encoded protein is CSARGSGSPYGYTF.

The gene calls are TRBV29-1 and TRBJ2-3; 12 bases match TRBD2. J gave up 0 bases and V 5 bases, and 3 bases lay outside the gene matches. CDR1 SQVTM and CDR2 ANQGSEA come from the germline V gene. This CDR3 has 15 residues. The CDR3 region is CSVSGTSGSTDTQYF. CDR3 nucleotide sequence: TGCAGCGTTTCCGGGACTAGCGGGAGCACAGATACGCAGTATTTT.

This clonotype was counted a single time. An end of the junction does not agree with germline; a read error may underlie this. The chain carries TRBV15 and TRBJ2-3; D gene ambiguous. From germline, CDR1 is LNHNV and CDR2 YYDKDF (reference sequence). The CDR3 has 15 residues. CDR3 protein: CASSLNKQRKDTQYF. CDR3 DNA sequence: TGCGCCAGCAGCTTGAACAAGCAGAGAAAAGATACGCAGTATTTT.

The CDR3 loop is CASSLAVTGDNYGYTF. CDR3 sequence (DNA): TGTGCCAGCAGCTTAGCGGTGACAGGGGATAACTATGGCTACACCTTC. The V gene is TRBV7-2, the J gene TRBJ1-2, with 8 bases that match TRBD1. Germline CDR1 SGHTA, CDR2 FQGNSA. Unmatched junction bases numbered 4, after V lost 0 bases and J lost 1 base. This CDR3 contains 16 residues.